This TCR beta chain was profiled in a study of CD8 T cells in ankylosing spondylitis. Study conclusions and caveats: Peripheral blood samples showed relatively rare disease-linked clones, and these clones were CD8+. Some motif variants had been reported before (in reactive arthritis synovial fluid and blood). Seemingly distinctive of ankylosing spondylitis blood was a TCR beta motif formed by eight highly homologous variants.

Germline V CDR1 and CDR2: SGHTA, FQGNSA. V shed 0 bases and J shed 3 bases, with 12 bases lying between them. This CDR3 has 17 amino acids. The table lists this clonotype with many counts. What it binds is not known. 5'-RACE, quantitative and with molecular barcodes, yielded the TCR beta libraries. TCRdb redid the calling of the 5' RACE reads with MiXCR, one entry per CDR3 protein. The data hold 36,000 or so distinct CDR3 sequences, with around 6% observed a single time. This clonotype was obtained from a male donor with ankylosing spondylitis or in good health (not recorded which). The sequenced sample was blood, either unsorted or a sorted T cell fraction (not recorded which). This rearrangement joins TRBV7-2 to TRBJ1-6; D uncertain. The CDR3 is CASSLAFRSSYNSPLHF. CDR3 in DNA: TGTGCCAGCAGCTTAGCGTTTAGGTCAAGCTATAATTCACCCCTCCACTTT.